These 21 T cell receptor beta chains share one sample of origin, sequenced in a study of cytomegalovirus exposure and HLA in healthy donors. The primer mix had 60 Vbeta and 13 Jbeta primers. Method: immunoSEQ multiplex PCR; TCRdb's copy keeps in-frame clones and lacks some. In the table there are some 180,000 clones, around 80% of which are singletons. Source material: PBMCs. Source of these receptors: a woman aged 25 to 39 in good health and CMV-seronegative.

The chain employs TRBV2 and TRBJ2-7, with 8 bases aligning to TRBD1. CDR1 is SNHLY and CDR2 is FYNNEI in the germline V gene. With V trimmed by 7 bases and J by 4 bases, 9 bases remained unmatched. The CDR3 totals 14 residues. CDR3 in amino acids: CASTKTGVLYEQYF. The DNA for the CDR3 is TGTGCCAGCACCAAGACAGGGGTACTATACGAGCAGTACTTC. The full variable domain, with the rest looked up from reference TRBV2 and TRBJ2-7, is EPEVTQTPSHQVTQMGQEVILRCVPISNHLYFYWYRQILGQKVEFLVSFYNNEISEKSEIFDDQFSVERPDGSNFTLKIRSTKLEDSAMYFCASTKTGVLYEQYFGPGTRLTVT.

V gene TRBV7-2 combines with J gene TRBJ1-5; 8 bases match TRBD1. This CDR3 comprises 14 residues. After removal of 0 bases from V and 11 bases from J, the junction contained 6 bases not matched to a gene. CDR1 and CDR2 from the germline V gene are SGHTA and FQGNSA. CDR3 protein: CASSLAQGAGTQHF. CDR3 nucleotides: TGTGCCAGCAGCTTAGCGCAGGGGGCAGGGACCCAGCATTTT.

The J gene is TRBJ1-2, the V gene TRBV5-5; 9 nucleotides line up with TRBD1. The V segment lost 5 bases and the J segment 7 bases; nucleotides outside the gene matches: 9. This CDR3 is built from 14 residues. CDR1 is SGHKS, CDR2 YYEKEE, per germline (reference sequence). As DNA, the CDR3 is TGTGCCAGCAGGCAAACAGGGGGCGGTTTTGGCTACACCTTC. Translated, it gives CASRQTGGGFGYTF.

This chain connects TRBV7-9 to TRBJ2-2; D is undetermined. V lost 2 bases and J 3 bases, leaving 7 bases between the germline ends. CDR3 length: 14 amino acids. CDR1 and CDR2 (germline): SEHNR, FQNEAQ (reference sequence). The CDR3 DNA reads TGTGCCAGCAGCTTAATACGCGACACCGGGGAGCTGTTTTTT. Its translation: CASSLIRDTGELFF.

This rearrangement joins TRBV18 to TRBJ2-6; 10 bases are a match to TRBD1. CDR3 size: 16 residues. Germline values: CDR1 KGHSH, CDR2 LQKENI. V shed 3 bases, J shed 2 bases, and the junction held 1 base outside the gene matches. The CDR3 region is CASSPGQGTGANVLTF. Written as DNA, the CDR3 is TGTGCCAGCTCACCGGGACAGGGGACTGGGGCCAACGTCCTGACTTTC. The variable domain in full, completed from reference TRBV18 and TRBJ2-6, reads NAGVMQNPRHLVRRRGQEARLRCSPMKGHSHVYWYRQLPEEGLKFMVYLQKENIIDESGMPKERFSAEFPKEGPSILRIQQVVRGDSAAYFCASSPGQGTGANVLTFGAGSRLTVL.

The CDR3 loop is CASSLAGGLGETQYF. In DNA form, the CDR3 reads TGTGCCAGCAGCCTAGCGGGGGGGTTGGGAGAGACCCAGTACTTC. The chain joins TRBV5-4 to TRBJ2-5, with 12 bases that match TRBD2. Germline CDR1 and CDR2: SGHNT and YYREEE (reference sequence). The CDR3 has 15 amino acids. Germline trimming cut 4 bases from V and 4 bases from J; bases unmatched to any gene: 5.

This clone appeared a few times. The chain links TRBV12-5 to TRBJ2-7; 9 bases agree with TRBD1. V shed 1 base and J 2 bases; nucleotides not matched to a gene: 12. The germline V gene encodes CDR1 LGHNT and CDR2 FRNRAP. The CDR3 length is 18 residues. The CDR3 sequence: CASGLDLNRGRIPYEQYF. In nucleotides, the CDR3 is TGTGCTAGTGGTTTGGACTTGAACAGGGGGCGAATCCCCTACGAGCAGTACTTC.

The chain recombines TRBV7-9 with TRBJ1-2, with D possibly matching TRBD1 (6 bases). The germline V gene has CDR1 SEHNR and CDR2 FQNEAQ (reference sequence). The V end lost 5 bases, the J end lost 5 bases, and 24 bases lay between the germline ends. The length of the CDR3 is 17 residues. The CDR3 protein is CASSPSPGTKAGYGYTF. The CDR3 DNA reads TGTGCCAGCAGCCCAAGCCCCGGGACAAAAGCGGGATATGGCTACACCTTC.

This clone was seen a single time. Germline is not matched at one junction end, which may reflect a read error. This rearrangement joins TRBV7-2 to TRBJ1-4; 9 bases match TRBD1. CDR1 and CDR2 (germline): SGHTA, FQGNSA. The CDR3 has 15 amino acids. The CDR3, as DNA: TGTGCCAACAGCTCTCCGGGACAGGGAGATGAAAAACTGTTTTTT. Protein product: CANSSPGQGDEKLFF.

The rearrangement uses TRBV2 and TRBJ1-2; the D gene is possibly TRBD1 (5 bases). The V gene lost 9 bases and the J gene lost 5 bases, with 22 bases spanning the gap. In germline, CDR1 is SNHLY, CDR2 FYNNEI. The CDR3 is 15 amino acids. Written as DNA, the CDR3 is TGTGCCAGTATCCCAACTAAACAGGAAATTTATGGCTACACCTTC. Its translation is CASIPTKQEIYGYTF.

The V gene is TRBV18, the J gene TRBJ2-7, with 7 positions matching TRBD1. The CDR3 is made up of 15 amino acids. Germline CDR1 and CDR2: KGHSH and LQKENI. The V gene end was trimmed by 3 bases and the J gene end by 0 bases; junction bases not matched to a gene: 5. The DNA for the CDR3 is TGTGCCAGCTCACCCGGGACAGCTAGCTCCTACGAGCAGTACTTC. Its protein product is CASSPGTASSYEQYF.

The chain links TRBV5-1 to TRBJ2-1; the match to TRBD2 covers 7 bases. From germline, CDR1 is SGHRS and CDR2 YFSETQ. After removal of 7 bases from V and 6 bases from J, the junction contained 10 bases not matched to a gene. The CDR3 runs to 14 residues. The CDR3 coding sequence is TGCGCCAGCGACTGGGGAGGGGATGGCAATGAGCAGTTCTTC. Its protein product is CASDWGGDGNEQFF. The full variable domain, its missing parts supplied by reference TRBV5-1 and TRBJ2-1, is KAGVTQTPRYLIKTRGQQVTLSCSPISGHRSVSWYQQTPGQGLQFLFEYFSETQRNKGNFPGRFSGRQFSNSRSEMNVSTLELGDSALYLCASDWGGDGNEQFFGPGTRLTVL.

The CDR3 bases are TGTGCCTGGAACCGCGGAGGTAGCAATCAGCCCCAGCATTTT. It is translated as CAWNRGGSNQPQHF. V gene TRBV30 combines with J gene TRBJ1-5; no definite D call. The CDR3 runs 14 residues. The V gene's germline CDR1 is GTSNPN and CDR2 SVGIG (reference sequence). The V end lost 4 bases, the J end lost 0 bases, and 10 bases lay between the germline ends.

On this clone itself: Other DNA variants within this sample encode the same CDR3. The J gene is TRBJ2-1, the V gene TRBV7-2; 8 bases line up with TRBD1. The germline CDR1 and CDR2 sequences are SGHTA and FQGNSA. J was trimmed by 7 bases and V by 1 base; bases with no gene match: 3. The CDR3 has 14 amino acids. The chain's CDR3 is CASSLEQGGNEQFF. The CDR3 coding sequence is TGTGCCAGCAGCTTAGAACAGGGGGGAAATGAGCAGTTCTTC.

V and J are TRBV27 and TRBJ2-2; tentatively, D is TRBD1 (6 bases). V was cut by 1 base and J by 5 bases, with 8 bases left in between. Germline CDR1 and CDR2: MNHEY and SMNVEV (reference sequence). The CDR3 contains 14 residues. The CDR3 DNA follows: TGTGCCAGCAGTTTATGGCAGGGGACCGGGGAGCTGTTTTTT. Amino acids: CASSLWQGTGELFF.

This clone was found once. The rearrangement links TRBV30 to TRBJ1-5; TRBD1 aligns across 7 bases. Looked up from germline, CDR1 is GTSNPN and CDR2 is SVGIG (reference sequence). With 0 bases clipped from V and 9 bases from J, the junction kept 8 bases outside the gene matches. This CDR3 is built from 14 residues. The chain's CDR3 is CAWSVRTGNWPQHF. The CDR3 DNA reads TGTGCCTGGAGTGTGCGGACAGGCAATTGGCCCCAGCATTTT.

This clone has just one count. The chain is built from TRBV28 and TRBJ1-2; TRBD1 agrees at 11 bases. Germline loops: CDR1 MDHEN, CDR2 SYDVKM. The CDR3 is 16 residues long. Trimming took 2 bases from V and 6 from J; bases not matched to a gene: 8. DNA of the CDR3: TGTGCCAGCAGTTTAAGCCTCGCGGACAGGGGGCATGGCTACACCTTC. This sequence encodes CASSLSLADRGHGYTF.

The gene calls are TRBV6-6 and TRBJ2-5, with 11 bases matching TRBD2. From germline, CDR1 is MNHNY and CDR2 SVGAGI (reference sequence). There are 16 residues in the CDR3. Trimming cost V 7 bases and J 3 bases; bases outside gene matches: 10. CDR3 nucleotide sequence: TGTGCCAGCACCCCTCGACTAGCGGGGAAAAAAGAGACCCAGTACTTC. Translating gives CASTPRLAGKKETQYF.

V gene TRBV7-9 combines with J gene TRBJ2-5, with D perhaps TRBD1 (5 bases). Per germline, CDR1 SEHNR and CDR2 FQNEAQ (reference sequence). This CDR3 comprises 17 residues. V was shortened by 4 bases and J by 2 bases, with 20 bases between the two germline ends. The CDR3 nucleotides read TGTGCCAGCAGCTCCAACCCCCACCAGGGCGGTCAAGAGACCCAGTACTTC. As protein: CASSSNPHQGGQETQYF.

The chain joins TRBV18 to TRBJ1-1; possible D gene TRBD1, 6 bases. CDR3 size: 15 residues. CDR1 is KGHSH, CDR2 LQKENI, per germline. Deletions cut 1 base from V and 0 bases from J, with 9 bases between. Here the CDR3 reads CASSPLGQLNTEAFF. In DNA form, the CDR3 reads TGTGCCAGCTCACCACTGGGACAACTGAACACTGAAGCTTTCTTT.

V is TRBV19 and J is TRBJ2-3; 7 bases fit TRBD2. Per the germline V gene, CDR1 is LNHDA and CDR2 is SQIVND (reference sequence). The CDR3 is 14 residues long. V was pared by 5 bases and J by 3 bases, with 5 bases of the junction left unmatched. The CDR3 DNA reads TGTGCCAGTAGTCTGGGGGGGAGGACAGATACGCAGTATTTT. It is translated as CASSLGGRTDTQYF.